One sample yielded the 11 T cell receptor beta chains listed below, sequenced in a study of cytomegalovirus exposure and HLA in healthy donors. Amplification used 60 Vbeta primers and 13 Jbeta primers. TCRdb's table, derived via immunoSEQ multiplex PCR, lists solely in-frame clones and lacks some. This listing includes 95,000 to 150,000 clones. The material sequenced was PBMCs. Every receptor here comes from a young man in good health and CMV-seronegative.

The chain joins TRBV6-1 to TRBJ2-1, with 7 bases fitting TRBD1. The CDR3 has 12 residues. The V gene end was trimmed by 5 bases and the J gene end by 10 bases; junction bases not matched to a gene: 5. CDR1 is MNHNS, CDR2 SASEGT, per germline. CDR3 nucleotide sequence: TGTGCCAGCAGTTTCACAGGGGAGGAGCAGTTCTTC. Residues: CASSFTGEEQFF.

The gene calls are TRBV5-1 and TRBJ2-3; TRBD1 is a possible D gene (5 bases). The germline V gene has CDR1 SGHRS and CDR2 YFSETQ. The CDR3 totals 14 residues. V was pared by 0 bases and J by 6 bases, with 11 bases between. The CDR3 reads CASSLEGQSDTQYF. The CDR3 coding sequence is TGCGCCAGCAGCTTGGAGGGGCAAAGTGATACGCAGTATTTT.

This rearrangement joins TRBV21-1 to TRBJ1-5; the DNA was not compared with TRBD1, the D call given in the table. TRBV21-1 counts as a pseudogene. There are 18 residues in the CDR3. This CDR3 reads CASSGPGTRRGPYQPQHF. CDR3 in DNA: TGTGCCAGCAGCGGACCCGGGACAAGAAGAGGCCCGTATCAGCCCCAGCATTTT.

The CDR3 DNA is TGCGCCAGCAGCTACGGGACTTACAATGAGCAGTTCTTC. This gives the protein CASSYGTYNEQFF. This rearrangement joins TRBV5-1 to TRBJ2-1; tentatively, D is TRBD2 (6 bases). This CDR3 contains 13 residues. Per the germline V gene, CDR1 is SGHRS and CDR2 is YFSETQ. The germline V and J ends were trimmed by 3 bases and 4 bases, with 8 bases remaining between them.

V and J are TRBV5-4 and TRBJ1-6; D may be TRBD1 (6 bases). Germline V gene sequence: CDR1 SGHNT, CDR2 YYREEE (reference sequence). The CDR3 loop spans 16 amino acids. Between the trimmed V and J ends, which lost 4 bases and 12 bases, there was a span of 23 bases. This CDR3 is CASSPDGTRALLPLHF. The CDR3 DNA is TGTGCCAGCAGCCCGGACGGGACACGTGCCTTATTACCCCTCCACTTT. The full variable domain, completed using reference TRBV5-4 and TRBJ1-6, is ETGVTQSPTHLIKTRGQQVTLRCSSQSGHNTVSWYQQALGQGPQFIFQYYREEENGRGNFPPRFSGLQFPNYSSELNVNALELDDSALYLCASSPDGTRALLPLHFGNGTRLTVT.

The chain uses TRBV30 and TRBJ1-5, with TRBD1 as a possible D gene (5 bases). The V end was cut by 0 bases, the J end by 7 bases, with 10 bases between. Germline values: CDR1 GTSNPN, CDR2 SVGIG (reference sequence). The CDR3 is 13 residues long. The CDR3 DNA is TGTGCCTGGAGTGTCCAGGGTAAACAGCCCCAGCATTTT. Amino acid sequence: CAWSVQGKQPQHF.

The rearrangement links TRBV4-1 to TRBJ2-3; no definite D call. The V end lost 0 bases, the J end lost 11 bases, and 6 bases lay between the germline ends. CDR1 is MGHRA, CDR2 YSYEKL, per germline. This CDR3 is built from 11 residues. CDR3 in amino acids: CASSQEAEQYF. The CDR3 DNA is TGCGCCAGCAGCCAAGAGGCGGAGCAGTATTTT.

This sequence joins TRBV6-1 and TRBJ2-5; 7 positions agree with TRBD1. The CDR3 loop spans 14 amino acids. Trimming at V came to 6 bases and at J to 5 bases, leaving 9 bases not matched to a gene. Looked up from germline, CDR1 is MNHNS and CDR2 is SASEGT. The CDR3 protein is CASSPQGMGETQYF. Written as DNA, the CDR3 is TGTGCCAGCAGCCCACAGGGGATGGGGGAGACCCAGTACTTC.

This rearrangement joins TRBV29-1 to TRBJ1-4, with a weak D call TRBD1 (6 bases). The V end was cut by 7 bases, the J end by 5 bases, with 11 bases between. CDR3 size: 12 residues. The germline V gene encodes CDR1 SQVTM and CDR2 ANQGSEA. The CDR3 protein is CSGGQLNEKLFF. The CDR3 nucleotides read TGCAGCGGTGGACAGCTGAATGAAAAACTGTTTTTT.

J is TRBJ2-7 and V is TRBV9, with 8 bases that match TRBD1. Germline V gene data show CDR1 as SGDLS and CDR2 as YYNGEE. J lost 6 bases, V lost 3 bases, and 5 bases had no gene match. The CDR3 contains 13 residues. The CDR3 region is CASSAGTGSEQYF. In DNA, the CDR3 is TGTGCCAGCAGCGCGGGGACAGGATCCGAGCAGTACTTC.

V gene TRBV5-1 combines with J gene TRBJ1-6, with TRBD1 as a possible D gene (5 bases). V lost 4 bases and J 6 bases, leaving 8 bases between the germline ends. Germline lookup yields CDR1 SGHRS and CDR2 YFSETQ. The CDR3 spans 13 residues. This CDR3 reads CASSPGGNSPLHF. CDR3 in DNA: TGCGCCAGCAGCCCGGGGGGTAATTCACCCCTCCACTTT.